This entry is about one TCR beta chain. The antigen is unknown. The junction had 9 bases not matched to a gene; V was cut back by 5 bases and J by 8 bases. The CDR3 extends over 15 amino acids. Per germline, CDR1 SGDLS and CDR2 YYNGEE. The entry originates in a study of lymphopenia after photon versus proton radiotherapy. Study-level findings and limits: Photon-treated patients lost naive T cells and TCR diversity; proton-treated stayed stable. Better survival with proton therapy was suggested as possible, not demonstrated. After the lymphocyte nadir, photon-treated repertoires showed oligoclonal expansion, especially of CD8+ Temra cells.

Profiling relied on immunoSEQ multiplex PCR, and the TCRdb table lists in-frame clones only, not all of them. The sample holds 150,000 to 200,000 clones, around nine tenths seen once. The chain has TRBV9 and TRBJ1-3; 11 bases fit TRBD1. This TCR derives from a man aged 50 to 60 with gastric cancer. Sequenced material: peripheral blood, taken from a patient treated with photon-based radiotherapy. The CDR3 DNA reads as TGTGCCAGCAGTTCCGGACAGGGGGCTTTGGACACCATATATTTT. It is translated as CASSSGQGALDTIYF. Combining the CDR3 with reference TRBV9 and TRBJ1-3 gives the whole variable domain DSGVTQTPKHLITATGQRVTLRCSPRSGDLSVYWYQQSLDQGLQFLIQYYNGEERAKGNILERFSAQQFPDLHSELNLSSLELGDSALYFCASSSGQGALDTIYFGEGSWLTVV.